These 6 T cell receptor beta chains were all obtained from the same sample, sequenced in a study of shared clonotypes between healthy human individuals. Only in-frame clones appear in the TCRdb table, and some are missing; sequencing was by immunoSEQ multiplex PCR. The sample contains roughly 2.6 million clones, approximately 92% of which appear only once. The sample comprised naive CD4+ T cells sorted from blood. The subset was: CD45RA+ positively selected. The origin of the receptors is a man aged 18 to 35 in good health.

The J gene is TRBJ1-2, the V gene TRBV30, with 7 bases aligning to TRBD1. In germline, CDR1 is GTSNPN, CDR2 SVGIG (reference sequence). This CDR3 contains 16 residues. Trimming cost V 3 bases and J 6 bases; bases outside gene matches: 16. The CDR3 loop is CAWSAKGLTGSDGYTF. In DNA, the CDR3 is TGTGCCTGGAGCGCTAAGGGTCTGACAGGGAGCGATGGCTACACCTTC.

This clone was recorded once. This CDR3 is also generated by other DNA sequences in the sample. The chain carries TRBV7-8 and TRBJ1-5; 8 bases match TRBD1. From germline, CDR1 is SGHVS and CDR2 FQNEAQ. The V segment lost 5 bases and the J segment 7 bases; nucleotides outside the gene matches: 13. The CDR3 consists of 16 residues. The CDR3 reads CASSPGGTGGRQPQHF. The CDR3 region has the DNA TGTGCCAGCAGCCCCGGGGGGACAGGCGGGAGGCAGCCCCAGCATTTT.

The chain recombines TRBV4-1 with TRBJ1-4; 10 nucleotides line up with TRBD1. In germline, CDR1 is MGHRA, CDR2 YSYEKL. V lost 1 base, J lost 0 bases, and 17 bases stayed unmatched. The CDR3 has 22 residues. CDR3 region: CASSQGSLLRDRGTATNEKLFF. CDR3 nucleotide sequence: TGCGCCAGCAGCCAAGGGTCCCTACTCCGGGACAGGGGCACTGCAACTAATGAAAAACTGTTTTTT.

The chain combines TRBV30 with TRBJ2-2, with no clear D. V shed 2 bases and J shed 4 bases, with 8 bases lying between them. Germline V gene data show CDR1 as GTSNPN and CDR2 as SVGIG (reference sequence). The CDR3 totals 13 residues. The CDR3 loop is CAWSKGGTGELFF. The CDR3, as DNA: TGTGCCTGGAGTAAAGGCGGCACCGGGGAGCTGTTTTTT. Variable domain in full (rest from reference TRBV30 and TRBJ2-2): SQTIHQWPATLVQPVGSPLSLECTVEGTSNPNLYWYRQAAGRGLQLLFYSVGIGQISSEVPQNLSASRPQDRQFILSSKKLLLSDSGFYLCAWSKGGTGELFFGEGSRLTVL.

The table lists this clone with a count of one. This chain links TRBV7-2 with TRBJ2-1; tentatively, D is TRBD2 (6 bases). Trimming took off 5 bases at V and 7 bases at J, with 30 bases between the two ends. Germline V CDR1 and CDR2: SGHTA, FQGNSA. This CDR3 is built from 19 residues. The CDR3 DNA follows: TGTGCCAGCAGCGCCCTAGCGACTTACTACACCGGGAGTAATAATGAGCAGTTCTTC. Amino acid sequence: CASSALATYYTGSNNEQFF.

The rearrangement links TRBV6-5 to TRBJ1-2; D is unresolved. V gave up 6 bases and J gave up 0 bases, with 8 bases separating them. The CDR3 length is 13 residues. CDR1 and CDR2 (germline): MNHEY, SVGAGI. CDR3 DNA sequence: TGTGCCAGCAGATGGGCGACTAACTATGGCTACACCTTC. Protein product: CASRWATNYGYTF.